Reported below is one T cell receptor (beta chain). The data were taken from a study of cytomegalovirus exposure and HLA in healthy donors. PCR involved 60 Vbeta and 13 Jbeta primers. The protocol was immunoSEQ multiplex PCR, while the TCRdb copy is restricted to in-frame clones and leaves out a portion. The sample holds under 200,000 clones; roughly 80% are singletons and the top ten take around 9.8%. Trimming removed 5 bases from V and 1 base from J, with 5 bases in between. The CDR3 has 11 amino acids. Germline assignment: CDR1 SQVTM and CDR2 ANQGSEA. The chain links TRBV29-1 to TRBJ1-1, with D uncertain. Sequenced sample: PBMCs. This sequence was found in a man in his late teens or twenties in good health and CMV-seropositive. CDR3 region: CSVSGNTEAFF. In nucleotides, the CDR3 is TGCAGCGTTTCCGGGAACACTGAAGCTTTCTTT.